The sequence of this T cell receptor (beta chain) was determined in a study of PD-L1 blockade in urothelial cancer. Looking at the study overall: Each participant's history included 0 to 3 prior chemotherapy regimens. T cell content in blood samples showed a median of around 140,000.

Into every PCR, synthetic TCR analog templates were spiked. Clones were sequenced by immunoSEQ multiplex PCR, and TCRdb holds only the in-frame ones, with some missing. The sample holds 85,000 to 90,000 clones, about 89% seen once. Documented time point: pretreatment peripheral blood. The germline CDR1 and CDR2 sequences are ENHRY and SYGVKD. The CDR3 consists of 14 residues. J gave up 0 bases and V 6 bases, and 3 bases lay outside the gene matches. This TCR was sampled from an elderly woman with urothelial cancer. The chain combines TRBV10-3 with TRBJ1-1; 8 bases are a match to TRBD1. The sequencing used PBMCs, collected around atezolizumab (anti-PD-L1) treatment. The CDR3 protein is CAIRTGQVNTEAFF. The DNA for the CDR3 is TGTGCCATCAGGACGGGACAGGTGAACACTGAAGCTTTCTTT.